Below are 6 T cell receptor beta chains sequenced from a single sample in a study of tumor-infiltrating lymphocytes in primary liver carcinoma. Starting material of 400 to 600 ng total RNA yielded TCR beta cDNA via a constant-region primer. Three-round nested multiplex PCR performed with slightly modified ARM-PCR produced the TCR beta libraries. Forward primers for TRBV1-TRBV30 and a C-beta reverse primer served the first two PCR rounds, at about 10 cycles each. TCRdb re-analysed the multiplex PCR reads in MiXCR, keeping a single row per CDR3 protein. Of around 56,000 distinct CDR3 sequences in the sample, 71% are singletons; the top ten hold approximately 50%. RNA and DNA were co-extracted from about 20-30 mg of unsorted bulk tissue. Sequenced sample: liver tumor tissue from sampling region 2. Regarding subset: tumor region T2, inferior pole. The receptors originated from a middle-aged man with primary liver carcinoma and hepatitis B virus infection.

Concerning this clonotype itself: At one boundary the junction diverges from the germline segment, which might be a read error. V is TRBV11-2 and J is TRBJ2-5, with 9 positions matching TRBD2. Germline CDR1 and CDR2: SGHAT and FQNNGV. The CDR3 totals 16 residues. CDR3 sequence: CATSLTAGGSGETHYF. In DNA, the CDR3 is TGTGCCACCAGCTTAACAGCGGGGGGCTCGGGGGAGACCCATTACTTC.

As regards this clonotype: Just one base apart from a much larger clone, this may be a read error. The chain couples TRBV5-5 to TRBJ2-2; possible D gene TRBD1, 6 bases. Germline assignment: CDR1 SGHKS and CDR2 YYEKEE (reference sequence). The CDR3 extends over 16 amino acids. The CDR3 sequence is CASSLFGGSNIGELFF. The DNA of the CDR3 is TGTGCCAGCAGCTTGTTTGGGGGCTCGAACATCGGGGAGCTGTTTTTT.

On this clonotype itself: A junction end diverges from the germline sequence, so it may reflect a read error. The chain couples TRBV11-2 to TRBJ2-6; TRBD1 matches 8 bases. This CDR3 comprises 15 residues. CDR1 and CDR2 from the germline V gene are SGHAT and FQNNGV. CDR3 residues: CASSSDRAGASVLTF. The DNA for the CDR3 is TGTGCCAGCAGCTCGGACAGGGCTGGTGCCAGCGTCCTGACTTTC.

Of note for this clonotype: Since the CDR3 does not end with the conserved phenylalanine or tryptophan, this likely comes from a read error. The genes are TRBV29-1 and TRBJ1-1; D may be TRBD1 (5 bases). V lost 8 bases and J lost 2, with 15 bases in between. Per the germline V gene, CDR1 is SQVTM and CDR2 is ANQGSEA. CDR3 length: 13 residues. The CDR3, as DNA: TGCAGCTCCGCGGGGGGGTCAAACACTGAAGCTTTCCTT. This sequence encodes CSSAGGSNTEAFL.

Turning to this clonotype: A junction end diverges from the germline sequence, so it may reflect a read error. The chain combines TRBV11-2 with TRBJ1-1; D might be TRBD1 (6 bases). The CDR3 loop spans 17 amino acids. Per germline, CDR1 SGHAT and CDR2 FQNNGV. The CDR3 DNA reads TGTGCCAGCAGCTTAGGGTGGGGGGCGAACGAGAAAACTGAAGCTCTCTTC. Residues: CASSLGWGANEKTEALF.

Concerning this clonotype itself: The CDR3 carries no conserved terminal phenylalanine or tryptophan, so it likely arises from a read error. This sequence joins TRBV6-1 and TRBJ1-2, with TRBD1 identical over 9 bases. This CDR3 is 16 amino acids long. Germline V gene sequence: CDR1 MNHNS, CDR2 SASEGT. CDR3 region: CTSTEAARTGAHGYTI. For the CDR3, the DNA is TGTACCAGCACCGAGGCCGCTCGGACAGGGGCCCATGGCTACACCATC.